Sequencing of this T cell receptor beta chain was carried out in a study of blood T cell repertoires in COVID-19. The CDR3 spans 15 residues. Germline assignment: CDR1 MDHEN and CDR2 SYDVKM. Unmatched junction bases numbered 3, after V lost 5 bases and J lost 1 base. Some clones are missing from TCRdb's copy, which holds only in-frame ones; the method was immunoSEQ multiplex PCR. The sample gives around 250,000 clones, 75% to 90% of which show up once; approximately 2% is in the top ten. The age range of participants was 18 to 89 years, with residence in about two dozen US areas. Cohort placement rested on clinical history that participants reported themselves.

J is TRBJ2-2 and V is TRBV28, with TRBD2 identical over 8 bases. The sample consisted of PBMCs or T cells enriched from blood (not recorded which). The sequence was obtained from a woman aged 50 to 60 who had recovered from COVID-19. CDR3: CASSEGTRNTGELFF. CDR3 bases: TGTGCCAGCAGTGAGGGGACTAGGAACACCGGGGAGCTGTTTTTT.